The 27 T cell receptor beta chains presented below share a single source sample, sequenced in a study of T-cell reconstitution after alpha-beta-depleted transplantation in children. Preparation of the TCRbeta library involved a method that used unique molecular identifiers. Via MiXCR, TCRdb re-called the PCR reads, giving one row per CDR3 protein. In the table there are roughly 570,000 distinct CDR3 sequences, 27% of which are singletons. The material sequenced was PBMCs, taken before TCRalphabeta/CD19-depleted stem cell transplant. These receptors were taken from a boy under two years old with Wiskott-Aldrich syndrome, due to receive a stem cell transplant.

The gene calls are TRBV30 and TRBJ1-5, with D unresolved. CDR3 length: 12 amino acids. V was trimmed by 0 bases and J by 9 bases, leaving 9 bases between them. Germline V CDR1 and CDR2: GTSNPN, SVGIG (reference sequence). The CDR3 region has the DNA TGTGCCTGGAGTGTAGTCGAGGGGCCCCAGCATTTT. Translating gives CAWSVVEGPQHF.

This clonotype was seen only a few times. The chain uses TRBV6-1 and TRBJ1-6; maybe TRBD1 (5 bases). The length of the CDR3 is 17 residues. V was shortened by 0 bases and J by 6 bases, with 15 bases between the two germline ends. From germline, CDR1 is MNHNS and CDR2 SASEGT. In DNA form, the CDR3 reads TGTGCCAGCAGTGAAGCGCGGGGGTCCAGGACTAATTCACCCCTCCACTTT. The encoded protein is CASSEARGSRTNSPLHF.

V is TRBV12-3 or TRBV12-4 and J is TRBJ2-2; D may be TRBD1 or TRBD2 (5 bases each). Trimming pared 3 bases from V and 7 bases from J, leaving 15 bases between. The CDR3 runs 15 residues. The CDR3 protein is CASSFWGNRHGELFF. The CDR3 DNA reads as TGTGCCAGCAGTTTTTGGGGGAATCGTCACGGGGAGCTGTTTTTT.

The V gene is TRBV28, the J gene TRBJ1-2; 7 bases match TRBD1. V shed 0 bases and J 2 bases; nucleotides not matched to a gene: 3. Germline CDR1 and CDR2: MDHEN and SYDVKM. CDR3 length: 15 residues. In nucleotides, the CDR3 is TGTGCCAGCAGTTTATGGACAGGGTACAACTATGGCTACACCTTC. This gives the protein CASSLWTGYNYGYTF.

The chain recombines TRBV20-1 with TRBJ2-5, with 10 bases identical to TRBD2. The germline gives CDR1 DFQATT, CDR2 SNEGSKA (reference sequence). J was trimmed by 1 base and V by 3 bases; bases with no gene match: 5. This CDR3 region has 15 residues. CDR3 nucleotide sequence: TGCAGTGCTAGCCGGACTAGCGGAGTCCAAGAGACCCAGTACTTC. Translating gives CSASRTSGVQETQYF.

The chain links TRBV7-9 to TRBJ1-1, with D tentatively TRBD1 (6 bases). The V gene's germline CDR1 is SEHNR and CDR2 FQNEAQ (reference sequence). This CDR3 has 14 amino acids. The ends were cut back, 5 bases at V and 1 base at J, with 11 bases in the middle. Here the CDR3 DNA reads TGTGCCAGCAGCACCCGACAGGAGAACACTGAAGCTTTCTTT. Amino acids: CASSTRQENTEAFF.

The chain couples TRBV2 to TRBJ2-7; D may be TRBD1 or TRBD2 (6 bases each). In germline, CDR1 is SNHLY, CDR2 FYNNEI. This CDR3 is built from 16 residues. V lost 7 bases, J lost 2 bases, and 21 bases lay in between. The CDR3 bases are TGTGCCAGCATCAGAGGGGGGACACCCCTCGCCTACGAGCAGTACTTC. Translated, it gives CASIRGGTPLAYEQYF.

V and J are TRBV5-1 and TRBJ1-1, with D perhaps matching TRBD1 (5 bases). V lost 4 bases to trimming and J lost 4 bases, with 14 bases between them. The CDR3 length is 14 residues. The germline V gene encodes CDR1 SGHRS and CDR2 YFSETQ. CDR3 in DNA: TGCGCCAGCAGCGTTCAGGGTAAGGGCACTGAAGCTTTCTTT. It translates to CASSVQGKGTEAFF.

CDR3 region: CASRGRTSGRADGLGEQYF. The CDR3 nucleotides read TGTGCCAGCAGAGGGAGGACTAGCGGGAGGGCCGACGGGTTGGGAGAGCAGTACTTC. V gene TRBV27 combines with J gene TRBJ2-7; 15 bases are a match to TRBD2. The CDR3 has 19 amino acids. Germline V gives CDR1 MNHEY, CDR2 SMNVEV (reference sequence). The V segment lost 6 bases and the J segment 7 bases; nucleotides outside the gene matches: 19.

This clonotype appeared a few times. The DNA of the CDR3 is TGTGCCAGCAGCTTGACAGGGGGTGTGTCACCCCTCCACTTT. Its translation: CASSLTGGVSPLHF. This sequence joins TRBV7-2 and TRBJ1-6; the match to TRBD1 covers 9 bases. The CDR3 length is 14 residues. Looked up from germline, CDR1 is SGHTA and CDR2 is FQGNSA. The J segment lost 10 bases and the V segment lost 3 bases, leaving 4 bases of the junction unmatched.

This clonotype has more than one count but fewer than ten. The chain links TRBV5-1 to TRBJ1-2, with D unresolved. V lost 1 base and J 6 bases, leaving 4 bases between the germline ends. Looked up from germline, CDR1 is SGHRS and CDR2 is YFSETQ. The CDR3 length is 11 residues. CDR3 region: CASSLTHGYTF. The CDR3 DNA sequence: TGCGCCAGCAGCTTGACCCATGGCTACACCTTC.

There are a few counts of this clonotype. This chain joins TRBV11-2 and TRBJ1-1, with 11 bases fitting TRBD1. CDR3 size: 17 residues. The J segment lost 4 bases and the V segment lost 1 base, leaving 8 bases of the junction unmatched. The germline V gene encodes CDR1 SGHAT and CDR2 FQNNGV. DNA for the CDR3: TGTGCCAGCAGCTTAGTAGGTCCCGGGACAGGGGGCACTGAAGCTTTCTTT. Translating it yields CASSLVGPGTGGTEAFF. Based on the CDR3 plus reference TRBV11-2 and TRBJ1-1, the full variable domain is EAGVAQSPRYKIIEKRQSVAFWCNPISGHATLYWYQQILGQGPKLLIQFQNNGVVDDSQLPKDRFSAERLKGVDSTLKIQPAKLEDSAVYLCASSLVGPGTGGTEAFFGQGTRLTVV.

This clonotype turned up a few times. The chain joins TRBV29-1 to TRBJ2-1; tentatively, D is TRBD2 (5 bases). Trimming pared 3 bases from V and 1 base from J, leaving 7 bases between. CDR3 length equals 13 residues. Germline V gene data show CDR1 as SQVTM and CDR2 as ANQGSEA. The CDR3 loop reads CSVDGVSYNEQFF. The CDR3 DNA is TGCAGCGTTGACGGGGTTTCCTACAATGAGCAGTTCTTC.

This clonotype was detected a few times. This rearrangement joins TRBV5-1 to TRBJ2-2; TRBD1 agrees at 8 bases. Trimming took 4 bases from V and 4 from J; bases not matched to a gene: 9. The CDR3 has 16 amino acids. Germline loops: CDR1 SGHRS, CDR2 YFSETQ. In nucleotides, the CDR3 is TGCGCCAGCAGCCCGCTCCGGACAGGGAGCACCGGGGAGCTGTTTTTT. Amino acids: CASSPLRTGSTGELFF. The entire variable domain, with the rest obtained from reference TRBV5-1 and TRBJ2-2, is as follows: KAGVTQTPRYLIKTRGQQVTLSCSPISGHRSVSWYQQTPGQGLQFLFEYFSETQRNKGNFPGRFSGRQFSNSRSEMNVSTLELGDSALYLCASSPLRTGSTGELFFGEGSRLTVL.

Only one count was recorded for this clonotype. The chain carries TRBV7-2 and TRBJ2-3; the D is unclear. This CDR3 is 14 amino acids long. V lost 2 bases to trimming and J lost 7 bases, with 13 bases between them. Germline CDR1 is SGHTA and CDR2 is FQGNSA. CDR3 DNA sequence: TGTGCCAGCAGCTTATCCGGCAGCCCTCATACGCAGTATTTT. Its protein product is CASSLSGSPHTQYF.

V usage is TRBV20-1 and J usage is TRBJ2-7, with a tentative D call TRBD1 (7 bases). The CDR3 loop spans 13 amino acids. Germline V CDR1 and CDR2: DFQATT, SNEGSKA (reference sequence). Deletions cut 5 bases from V and 3 bases from J, with 14 bases between. The CDR3 protein is CSALTGRSYEQYF. The CDR3 DNA is TGCAGTGCTTTGACAGGGAGGAGCTACGAGCAGTACTTC.

This clonotype was picked up a small number of times. V and J are TRBV4-1 and TRBJ2-7; D not resolved. Germline loops: CDR1 MGHRA, CDR2 YSYEKL. V was trimmed by 0 bases and J by 7 bases, leaving 16 bases between them. The CDR3 is made up of 15 amino acids. The CDR3 DNA sequence: TGCGCCAGCAGCCAAGAGGTTATCCCCATCGGAGAGCAGTACTTC. Translated: CASSQEVIPIGEQYF.

The V and J genes are TRBV12-3 or TRBV12-4 and TRBJ1-3; D unclear. Trimming removed 11 bases from V and 0 bases from J, with 11 bases in between. The CDR3 covers 13 residues. The CDR3 coding sequence is TGTGCCGGCAAACGGTTCTCTGGAAACACCATATATTTT. Its translation is CAGKRFSGNTIYF.

The chain carries TRBV19 and TRBJ2-2; D gene uncertain. Germline CDR1 LNHDA, CDR2 SQIVND (reference sequence). CDR3 length equals 14 residues. V gave up 3 bases and J gave up 3 bases, with 8 bases separating them. The DNA of the CDR3 is TGTGCCAGTAGTATGTGGGCTGACACCGGGGAGCTGTTTTTT. This codes for CASSMWADTGELFF.

The table lists this clonotype with a few counts. This chain links TRBV7-8 with TRBJ2-7; 7 bases are a match to TRBD1. This CDR3 is built from 15 residues. J was trimmed by 5 bases and V by 5 bases; bases with no gene match: 12. Per the germline V gene, CDR1 is SGHVS and CDR2 is FQNEAQ. Here the CDR3 DNA reads TGTGCCAGCAGCCGAAAAGGTACAGGGGACCACGAGCAGTACTTC. Encoded protein: CASSRKGTGDHEQYF.

This sequence joins TRBV6-4 and TRBJ2-6, with D possibly matching TRBD2 (6 bases). The CDR3 runs to 14 residues. Germline CDR1 is MRHNA and CDR2 is SNTAGT. V was trimmed by 2 bases and J by 11 bases, leaving 13 bases between them. CDR3 sequence: CASSDQTRPHVLTF. The CDR3 region has the DNA TGTGCCAGCAGTGACCAGACTAGACCGCACGTCCTGACTTTC.

In this sample, this clonotype turned up a few times. This sequence joins TRBV7-2 and TRBJ1-6; D call uncertain. V shed 1 base and J shed 5 bases, with 9 bases lying between them. This CDR3 is built from 15 residues. The germline gives CDR1 SGHTA, CDR2 FQGNSA. CDR3 in DNA: TGTGCCAGCAGCTTAGGTCCCAGCGATAATTCACCCCTCCACTTT. Amino acid sequence: CASSLGPSDNSPLHF.

This clonotype was observed a few times. The chain couples TRBV7-9 to TRBJ2-7; D is perhaps TRBD2 (5 bases). The CDR3 contains 12 residues. With 5 bases removed from V and 6 bases from J, the gap between germline ends came to 11 bases. Germline lookup yields CDR1 SEHNR and CDR2 FQNEAQ (reference sequence). The CDR3 reads CASSTSGGEQYF. CDR3 DNA: TGTGCCAGCAGCACCTCTGGAGGCGAGCAGTACTTC. The full variable domain, with the rest looked up from reference TRBV7-9 and TRBJ2-7, is DTGVSQNPRHKITKRGQNVTFRCDPISEHNRLYWYRQTLGQGPEFLTYFQNEAQLEKSRLLSDRFSAERPKGSFSTLEIQRTEQGDSAMYLCASSTSGGEQYFGPGTRLTVT.

This clonotype has just a few counts. The chain joins TRBV20-1 to TRBJ2-1, with 11 bases matching TRBD2. Germline V gene data show CDR1 as DFQATT and CDR2 as SNEGSKA (reference sequence). The CDR3 covers 17 residues. Trimming removed 2 bases from V and 6 bases from J; junction bases left unmatched: 12. As DNA, the CDR3 is TGCAGTGCTAGAAAACCAGGCCGGGGACTAGCGGCCAATGAGCAGTTCTTC. It encodes CSARKPGRGLAANEQFF.

This clonotype was counted only a few times. The V and J genes are TRBV3-1 and TRBJ2-5; D not resolved. Deletions cut 0 bases from V and 0 bases from J, with 5 bases between. There are 14 residues in the CDR3. CDR1 is LGHDT, CDR2 YNNKEL, per germline (reference sequence). Here the CDR3 DNA reads TGTGCCAGCAGCCAAGAGGAGAACCAAGAGACCCAGTACTTC. Translation gives CASSQEENQETQYF.

This clonotype was counted between two and nine times. This rearrangement joins TRBV4-2 to TRBJ1-1; D might be TRBD1 (5 bases). Germline V CDR1 and CDR2: LGHNA, YNFKEQ. V was clipped by 0 bases and J by 1 base, with 9 bases between them. The CDR3 runs 15 residues. The CDR3 here is CASSQEKGRNTEAFF. CDR3 DNA sequence: TGTGCCAGCAGCCAAGAAAAGGGGAGGAACACTGAAGCTTTCTTT.

This chain links TRBV10-3 with TRBJ2-5, with D unresolved. Germline CDR1 ENHRY, CDR2 SYGVKD. This CDR3 spans 14 amino acids. V was cut by 3 bases and J by 3 bases, with 11 bases left in between. CDR3 loop: CAISEGTSKETQYF. CDR3 coding DNA: TGTGCCATCAGTGAAGGTACCTCAAAAGAGACCCAGTACTTC.